This T cell receptor beta chain is from a study of blood T cell repertoires in COVID-19 (dated by TCRdb to the early 2020s). Study-level background: Samples from collaborators originated in the United States, Italy and Spain and spanned both the acute and convalescent phases of COVID-19. The samples were drawn from two sources: the first 160 participants of the ongoing ImmuneRACE study, and some 1,300 subjects contributed by 6 global collaborators. HLA class I and class II types, where available, came from metadata supplied by the sample provider rather than from assay-based typing. Nearly every sample came with metadata listing a de-identified subject ID, COVID-19 status, age in years and sex. A freely available public database, intended as a resource for researchers studying the immune response to SARS-CoV-2, is where the repertoires were released. Deeply sampled blood TCRbeta repertoires from subjects exposed to, actively infected with, or recovered from COVID-19 were included in the dataset. The prospective study material was composed of cDNA or gDNA derived from T cells, B-cell-depleted T cells, or PBMCs. Study-wide conclusions, independent of this receptor: The quantity of clinical and demographic metadata differed by source and by participant and was supplied without curation.

Each collaborating institution followed its own protocols to collect whole blood in K2EDTA tubes. For TCRbeta analysis, collaborator samples were shipped as frozen whole blood, as isolated PBMCs, or as DNA extracted from either sample type. TCRbeta CDR3 regions were amplified from genomic DNA using the immunoSEQ Assay, a bias-controlled multiplex PCR. As for the original processing: Nucleated cell counts per sample were estimated from amplification of reference gene primers within the assay. To quantify the absolute abundance of each unique TCRbeta CDR3 rearrangement, sequence reads were collapsed and filtered. Productive Simpson clonality was computed per sample as the square root of Simpson's diversity index over productive rearrangements. TCRdb's version of the immuneACCESS table is confined to in-frame rearrangements and falls short of the full clone set. An unresolved V gene accounts for under half of the shortfall where checked; the remainder is of unknown origin. V and J calls and clone size are copied from that table; D and trimming were computed from the DNA. Across this sample there are under 90,000 clones, with 70% to 75% seen only once. The top ten clonotypes cover 5.7% of the sample.

On this clone itself: The specificity of this receptor is unknown. No qualities accompany the bases; no much larger clone lies one base away.

Taken from cysteine to phenylalanine, the CDR3 has 15 residues. The read is trimmed to its CDR3 DNA, 45 bases read in frame from base 1. The germline ends are 14 bases apart after V is trimmed by 0 bases and J by 5 bases. From a lookup of the germline V gene, CDR1 and CDR2 are SGHTA and FQGNSA. Recombination linked TRBV7-2 to TRBJ2-7; TRBD2 is possibly the D segment (6 matching bases). The material sequenced was peripheral blood. The receptor's source is a man aged 50 to 60 with active or convalescent COVID-19. The sequence in DNA is TGTGCCAGCAGCTTAGCGGAGGGGACGGTCCACGAGCAGTACTTC. The translation is CASSLAEGTVHEQYF. The full variable domain, with segments outside the CDR3 supplied by the reference TRBV7-2 and TRBJ2-7 proteins, appears as GAGVSQSPSNKVTEKGKDVELRCDPISGHTALYWYRQSLGQGLEFLIYFQGNSAPDKSGLPSDRFSAERTGGSVSTLTIQRTQQEDSAVYLCASSLAEGTVHEQYFGPGTRLTVT.